This is a list of T cell receptor beta chains from one sample in a study of shared clonotypes between healthy human individuals. The data were produced by immunoSEQ multiplex PCR, yet TCRdb's version contains in-frame clones alone and is incomplete. The repertoire includes roughly 1,600,000 clones, roughly 98.5% of them detected once, and about 0.35% sits in the top ten. Sequenced: naive CD4+ T cells sorted from blood. The receptors here all came from a man aged 30 to 45 in good health. Both conserved end residues are part of each CDR3. Each record gives: clone size, V gene, J gene, D gene, CDR3 protein, CDR3 DNA. D genes are given only for firm matches. A row's size may be missing; if present it is once, few, many or a size class.

-	TRBV2	TRBJ1-2	-	CASSTGSLGYTF	TGTGCCAGCAGTACCGGGAGTCTCGGCTACACCTTC
-	TRBV10-3	TRBJ2-7	TRBD1	CAILDRRSYEQYF	TGTGCCATCCTGGACAGGCGATCCTACGAGCAGTACTTC
-	TRBV28	TRBJ1-2	-	CASSSFYGYTF	TGTGCCAGCAGTTCCTTCTATGGCTACACCTTC
-	TRBV9	TRBJ2-5	TRBD2	CASSVLAEGQETQYF	TGTGCCAGCAGCGTACTAGCGGAGGGCCAAGAGACCCAGTACTTC
-	TRBV7-9	TRBJ2-1	TRBD1	CASSFTGTGSSYNEQFF	TGTGCCAGCAGTTTCACCGGGACAGGGAGCTCCTACAATGAGCAGTTCTTC
-	TRBV11-2	TRBJ2-1	TRBD2	CASSSAGGIYNEQFF	TGTGCCAGCAGCAGTGCGGGAGGGATTTACAATGAGCAGTTCTTC
-	TRBV28	TRBJ1-1	-	CASGTFTEAFF	TGTGCCAGCGGGACTTTCACTGAAGCTTTCTTT
-	TRBV5-1	TRBJ2-7	TRBD2	CASSFTSDGRYEQYF	TGCGCCAGCAGCTTCACTAGCGATGGACGCTACGAGCAGTACTTC
-	TRBV5-4	TRBJ2-2	-	CASSAFGTHTGELFF	TGTGCCAGCAGCGCATTTGGTACTCACACCGGGGAGCTGTTTTTT
-	TRBV2	TRBJ2-7	-	CASSSSLRYGDEQYF	TGTGCCAGCAGTTCCTCTCTACGTTACGGTGACGAGCAGTACTTC
-	TRBV7-9	TRBJ2-1	TRBD2	CASSSVGAGGPENEQFF	TGTGCCAGCAGCTCAGTGGGGGCGGGAGGGCCTGAGAATGAGCAGTTCTTC
-	TRBV2	TRBJ2-2	-	CASTSVEGGELFF	TGTGCCAGCACATCCGTAGAGGGCGGGGAGCTGTTTTTT
-	TRBV29-1	TRBJ1-1	-	CSGNSMTNTEAFF	TGCAGCGGCAACAGTATGACCAACACTGAAGCTTTCTTT
-	TRBV18	TRBJ2-3	-	CASSISGTDTQYF	TGTGCCAGCTCGATCAGCGGAACAGATACGCAGTATTTT
-	TRBV6-5	TRBJ2-7	-	CASSFGREQYF	TGTGCCAGCAGTTTCGGCCGCGAGCAGTACTTC
-	TRBV9	TRBJ2-1	-	CASSEGPFNEQFF	TGTGCCAGCAGCGAGGGGCCGTTCAATGAGCAGTTCTTC
-	TRBV6-5	TRBJ2-7	TRBD1	CASSYPGQYEQYF	TGTGCCAGCAGTTACCCGGGACAGTACGAGCAGTACTTC
-	TRBV2	TRBJ2-7	TRBD2	CASTGIAGGPGQYF	TGTGCCAGCACAGGAATAGCGGGAGGGCCCGGGCAGTACTTC
-	TRBV19	TRBJ2-5	TRBD1	CASSIDPLTTGYSETQYF	TGTGCCAGTAGTATAGATCCCCTCACGACAGGGTATTCGGAGACCCAGTACTTC
-	TRBV1	TRBJ1-5	-	CTSSQDPDRGNQPQHF	TGCACCAGCAGCCAAGATCCTGACAGGGGCAATCAGCCCCAGCATTTT
-	TRBV5-1	TRBJ2-7	TRBD2	CASGTSGSYTYEQYF	TGCGCCAGCGGGACTAGCGGGAGTTACACCTACGAGCAGTACTTC
-	TRBV29-1	TRBJ2-2	-	CSVSRPNRPGELFF	TGCAGCGTTTCCCGCCCAAACAGACCCGGGGAGCTGTTTTTT
once	TRBV6-6	TRBJ2-7	TRBD1	CASRDTGTDDYEQYF	TGTGCCAGCAGAGACACCGGGACAGACGACTACGAGCAGTACTTC
-	TRBV4-1	TRBJ1-4	-	CASSPRAFNEKLFF	TGCGCCAGCAGCCCGCGTGCTTTCAATGAAAAACTGTTTTTT
-	TRBV15	TRBJ2-1	TRBD2	CATSGGLAGVYNEQFF	TGTGCCACCAGCGGGGGACTAGCGGGAGTGTACAATGAGCAGTTCTTC
-	TRBV6-1	TRBJ2-1	TRBD1	CASSPGTGGNEQFF	TGTGCCAGCAGTCCGGGGACAGGGGGAAATGAGCAGTTCTTC
-	TRBV5-6	TRBJ1-1	-	CASSYQGWGTEAFF	TGTGCCAGCAGCTACCAGGGTTGGGGCACTGAAGCTTTCTTT
-	TRBV4-3	TRBJ2-1	-	CASSQEVTGDGYNEQFF	TGCGCCAGCAGCCAAGAAGTGACAGGAGATGGGTACAATGAGCAGTTCTTC
once	TRBV5-1	TRBJ2-5	-	CASGLTGEGGETQYF	TGCGCCAGCGGACTAACAGGGGAGGGAGGTGAGACCCAGTACTTC
-	TRBV28	TRBJ1-4	-	CASSFTGWGGLFF	TGTGCCAGCAGTTTCACCGGATGGGGGGGACTGTTTTTT
once	TRBV14	TRBJ2-5	TRBD2	CASSHLLAGVETQYF	TGTGCCAGCAGCCACCTACTAGCGGGAGTGGAGACCCAGTACTTC
-	TRBV5-1	TRBJ2-7	-	CASSLGLRPITYEQYF	TGCGCCAGCAGCTTGGGGCTTCGTCCTATAACCTACGAGCAGTACTTC
-	TRBV11-2	TRBJ2-1	TRBD2	CASIRLAGERNEQFF	TGTGCCAGCATCAGACTAGCGGGAGAACGGAATGAGCAGTTCTTC
-	TRBV20-1	TRBJ2-3	-	CSARRDTQYF	TGCAGTGCTAGGCGAGATACGCAGTATTTT
-	TRBV29-1	TRBJ2-1	-	CSVLRGASYNEQFF	TGCAGCGTGTTACGTGGCGCCTCCTACAATGAGCAGTTCTTC
-	TRBV10-3	TRBJ2-2	-	CAISGGTGRTGELFF	TGTGCCATCAGTGGAGGAACGGGTCGCACCGGGGAGCTGTTTTTT
-	TRBV6-5	TRBJ2-7	-	CASSSRVESYEQYF	TGTGCCAGCAGTTCCCGGGTGGAATCCTACGAGCAGTACTTC
-	TRBV7-2	TRBJ1-5	-	CASSLVRAGSNQPQHF	TGTGCCAGCAGCTTAGTACGAGCCGGTAGCAATCAGCCCCAGCATTTT
once	TRBV6-6	TRBJ2-7	TRBD1	CASLQGGLYEQYF	TGTGCCAGCCTACAGGGGGGACTCTACGAGCAGTACTTC
-	TRBV5-1	TRBJ2-5	-	CASSFTPQETQYF	TGCGCCAGCAGCTTTACACCTCAAGAGACCCAGTACTTC
-	TRBV11-2	TRBJ2-7	-	CASSPAPREWYEQYF	TGTGCCAGCAGCCCGGCCCCTCGGGAGTGGTACGAGCAGTACTTC
-	TRBV6-1	TRBJ2-1	TRBD2	CASSDRTSGRAYNEQFF	TGTGCCAGCAGTGACCGGACTAGCGGGAGGGCCTACAATGAGCAGTTCTTC
-	TRBV10-3	TRBJ1-3	-	CAIRTDISGNTIYF	TGTGCCATCAGGACGGATATCTCTGGAAACACCATATATTTT
-	TRBV29-1	TRBJ2-7	TRBD1	CSVGGGDRKMTYEQYF	TGCAGCGTTGGGGGCGGGGACAGGAAAATGACCTACGAGCAGTACTTC
-	TRBV7-3	TRBJ2-2	TRBD1	CASSPTGASNTGELFF	TGTGCCAGCAGCCCTACAGGGGCCTCGAACACCGGGGAGCTGTTTTTT
-	TRBV12-5	TRBJ2-2	-	CASTTGIGELFF	TGTGCCAGTACTACAGGGATCGGGGAGCTGTTTTTT
-	TRBV5-5	TRBJ2-3	-	CASSLEDLARPLNF	TGTGCCAGCAGCTTGGAGGACTTAGCGAGACCCCTCAATTTT
-	TRBV28	TRBJ2-5	TRBD2	CATGTTGGQETQYF	TGTGCCACAGGGACTACCGGAGGGCAAGAGACCCAGTACTTC
-	TRBV15	TRBJ2-5	-	CATSSVGQETQYF	TGTGCCACCAGCAGCGTGGGGCAAGAGACCCAGTACTTC
-	TRBV7-2	TRBJ1-4	-	CASSPTAYNEKLFF	TGTGCCAGCAGCCCTACAGCGTATAATGAAAAACTGTTTTTT
-	TRBV5-1	TRBJ2-7	-	CASSLNRADYEQYF	TGCGCCAGCAGCTTGAATCGGGCTGACTACGAGCAGTACTTC
-	TRBV2	TRBJ2-2	TRBD1	CASSTDRDNTGELFF	TGTGCCAGCAGTACGGACAGGGATAACACCGGGGAGCTGTTTTTT
-	TRBV11-2	TRBJ2-1	TRBD1	CASSRQGTGVSYNEQFF	TGTGCCAGCAGCAGACAGGGGACAGGCGTCTCCTACAATGAGCAGTTCTTC
-	TRBV5-1	TRBJ2-6	-	CASSFLDNQYSGANVLTF	TGCGCCAGCAGCTTTCTGGACAACCAATACTCTGGGGCCAACGTCCTGACTTTC
-	TRBV18	TRBJ2-3	TRBD2	CASSPRTSGSTDTQYF	TGTGCCAGCTCACCCCGGACTAGCGGAAGCACAGATACGCAGTATTTT
-	TRBV7-2	TRBJ1-5	-	CASSPPGQPQHF	TGTGCCAGCAGCCCGCCCGGTCAGCCCCAGCATTTT
-	TRBV10-3	TRBJ2-1	-	CAISEFTANYNEQFF	TGTGCCATCAGTGAGTTTACAGCGAACTACAATGAGCAGTTCTTC
-	TRBV19	TRBJ2-3	TRBD2	CASSIAGGRTDTQYF	TGTGCCAGTAGTATAGCGGGAGGGCGCACAGATACGCAGTATTTT